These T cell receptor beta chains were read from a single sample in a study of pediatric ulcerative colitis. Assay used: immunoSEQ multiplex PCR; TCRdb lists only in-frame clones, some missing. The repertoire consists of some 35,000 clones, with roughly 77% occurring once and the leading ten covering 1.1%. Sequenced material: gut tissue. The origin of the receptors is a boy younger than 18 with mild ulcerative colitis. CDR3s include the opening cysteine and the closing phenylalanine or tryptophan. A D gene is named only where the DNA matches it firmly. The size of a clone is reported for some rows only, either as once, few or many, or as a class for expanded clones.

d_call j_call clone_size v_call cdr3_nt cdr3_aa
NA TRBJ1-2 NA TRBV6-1 TGTGCCAGCAGTGACTGGCGGACTGAATTTGACTATGGCTACACCTTC CASSDWRTEFDYGYTF
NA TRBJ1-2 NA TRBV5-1 TGCGCCAGCAGCTTCGTGGGAAAGGCGGATGGCTACACCTTC CASSFVGKADGYTF
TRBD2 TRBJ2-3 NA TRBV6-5 TGTGCCAGCACCCCGGGACTAGCGTCAGATACGCAGTATTTT CASTPGLASDTQYF
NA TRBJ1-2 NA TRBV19 TGTGCCAGCAGACGATCGGCGGCGGAGTTGAGGACCTTC CASRRSAAELRTF
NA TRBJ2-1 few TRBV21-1 TGTGCCAGCAGCAAATGCCCCCTGGGACAGGCGGACAATGAGCAGTTCTTC CASSKCPLGQADNEQFF
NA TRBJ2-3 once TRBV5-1 TGCGCCAGCAGCCGAGGAGTAGGGAGAACAGATACGCAGTATTTT CASSRGVGRTDTQYF
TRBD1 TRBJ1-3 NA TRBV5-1 TGCGCCAGCAGCCTGACACAGGGGGCCGCAGGAAACACCATATATTTT CASSLTQGAAGNTIYF
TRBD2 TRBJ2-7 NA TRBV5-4 TGTGCCAGCAGCTCAATAGGGGAGGGATTCTACGAGCAGTACTTC CASSSIGEGFYEQYF
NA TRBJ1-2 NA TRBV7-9 TGTGCCAGCAGCTTAGTCGGACTAACAGGGAACGGTAACTATGGCTACACCTTC CASSLVGLTGNGNYGYTF
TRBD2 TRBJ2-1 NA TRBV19 TGTGCCAGTAGTATTTCGACCAGCGGGGGGTCTGATGAGCAGTTCTTC CASSISTSGGSDEQFF
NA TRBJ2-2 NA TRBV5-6 TGTGCCAGCAGCTTGGGTGGACCCGGGGAGCTGTTTTTT CASSLGGPGELFF
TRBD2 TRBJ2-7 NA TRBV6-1 TGTGCCAGCAGTGAATTCTCGACTAGCGGGGGTTCCAGCTCCTACGAGCAGTACTTC CASSEFSTSGGSSSYEQYF